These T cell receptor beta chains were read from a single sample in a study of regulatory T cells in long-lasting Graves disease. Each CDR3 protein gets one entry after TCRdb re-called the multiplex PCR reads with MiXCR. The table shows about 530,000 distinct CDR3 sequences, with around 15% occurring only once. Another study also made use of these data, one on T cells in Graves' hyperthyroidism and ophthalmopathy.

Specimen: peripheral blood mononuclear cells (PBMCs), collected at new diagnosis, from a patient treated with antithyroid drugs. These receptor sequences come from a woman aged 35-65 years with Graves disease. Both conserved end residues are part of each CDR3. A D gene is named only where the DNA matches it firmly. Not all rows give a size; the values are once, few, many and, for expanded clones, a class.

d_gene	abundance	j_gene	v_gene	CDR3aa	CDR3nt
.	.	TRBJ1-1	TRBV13	CASSFLRELNTEAFF	TGTGCCAGCAGCTTCCTGAGAGAACTGAACACTGAAGCTTTCTTT
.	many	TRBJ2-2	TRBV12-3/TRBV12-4	CASHLRGAGELFF	TGTGCCAGTCACCTCCGAGGTGCCGGGGAGCTGTTTTTT
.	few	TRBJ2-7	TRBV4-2	CASSQDFLPGRTTYEQYF	TGTGCCAGCAGCCAAGATTTCCTCCCGGGACGGACTACCTACGAGCAGTACTTC
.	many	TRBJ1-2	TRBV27	CASGARGANYGYTF	TGTGCCAGCGGTGCAAGGGGGGCCAACTATGGCTACACCTTC
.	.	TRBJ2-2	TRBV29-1	CSASGQSNTGELFF	TGCAGCGCCTCTGGACAGTCGAACACCGGGGAGCTGTTTTTT
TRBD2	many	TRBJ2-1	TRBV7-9	CASSLRRSGGYNEQFF	TGTGCCAGCAGCCTCCGGCGTAGCGGGGGTTACAATGAGCAGTTCTTC
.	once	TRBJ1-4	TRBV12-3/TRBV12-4	CASSLSYWGVLEEKLFF	TGTGCCAGCAGTTTATCCTACTGGGGAGTTTTAGAGGAAAAACTGTTTTTT
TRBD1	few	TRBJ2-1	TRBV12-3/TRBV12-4	CASTRRTGGNEQFF	TGTGCCAGCACTCGGAGGACAGGGGGCAATGAGCAGTTCTTC
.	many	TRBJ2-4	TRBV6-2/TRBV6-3	CASSSRDIQYF	TGTGCCAGCTCCTCGCGGGACATTCAGTACTTC
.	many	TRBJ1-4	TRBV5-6	CASSFGTDNEKLFF	TGTGCCAGCAGCTTCGGGACGGATAATGAAAAACTGTTTTTT
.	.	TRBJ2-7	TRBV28	CASRTPGLEQYF	TGTGCCAGCAGGACCCCAGGCCTCGAGCAGTACTTC
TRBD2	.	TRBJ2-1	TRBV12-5	CASGLRTSGAEREQFF	TGTGCTAGTGGTTTGCGGACTAGCGGGGCTGAACGTGAGCAGTTCTTC
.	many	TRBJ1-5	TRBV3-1	CASSLGLAVQPQHF	TGTGCCAGCAGCCTCGGACTTGCAGTTCAGCCCCAGCATTTT
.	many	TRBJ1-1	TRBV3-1	CASKRAGDTEAFF	TGTGCCAGCAAGAGGGCTGGGGACACTGAAGCTTTCTTT
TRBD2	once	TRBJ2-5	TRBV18	CASSILAGEETQYF	TGTGCCAGCTCAATACTAGCGGGGGAAGAGACCCAGTACTTC
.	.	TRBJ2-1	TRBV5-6	CASSLAHEQFF	TGTGCCAGCAGCTTGGCCCATGAGCAGTTCTTC
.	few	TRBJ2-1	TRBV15	CATSRPDIYNEQFF	TGTGCCACCAGCAGACCTGACATTTACAATGAGCAGTTCTTC
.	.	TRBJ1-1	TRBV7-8	CASSLDQDGEAFF	TGTGCCAGCAGCTTAGACCAGGACGGAGAAGCTTTCTTT
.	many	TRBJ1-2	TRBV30	CACPIYGYTF	TGTGCCTGCCCAATTTACGGCTACACCTTC
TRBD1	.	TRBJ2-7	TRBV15	CATSRRRDRAHEQYF	TGTGCCACCAGCCGACGCCGGGACAGGGCCCACGAGCAGTACTTC
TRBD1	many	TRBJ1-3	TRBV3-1	CASSQPPTGISGNTIYF	TGTGCCAGCAGCCAACCCCCGACAGGGATCTCTGGAAACACCATATATTTT
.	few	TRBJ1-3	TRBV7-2	CASSLAQAFSGNTIYF	TGTGCCAGCAGCTTAGCGCAGGCGTTCTCTGGAAACACCATATATTTT
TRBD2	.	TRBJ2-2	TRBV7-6	CASSYRAGENTGELFF	TGTGCCAGCAGCTACCGAGCGGGGGAGAACACCGGGGAGCTGTTTTTT
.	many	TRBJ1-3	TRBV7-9	CASSSATSGNTIYF	TGTGCCAGCAGCAGTGCCACCTCTGGAAACACCATATATTTT
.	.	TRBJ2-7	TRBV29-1	CSVEFVGSYEQYF	TGCAGCGTTGAATTTGTGGGCTCCTACGAGCAGTACTTC
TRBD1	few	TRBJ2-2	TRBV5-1	CASSFGTGGTGELFF	TGCGCCAGCAGCTTTGGGACAGGGGGAACCGGGGAGCTGTTTTTT
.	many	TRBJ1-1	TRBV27	CASSLSVGLNTEAFF	TGTGCCAGCAGTTTATCGGTAGGTCTAAACACTGAAGCTTTCTTT
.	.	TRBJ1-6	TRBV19	CASTTTRTDGTLHF	TGTGCCAGTACCACCACCCGGACCGACGGGACCCTCCACTTT
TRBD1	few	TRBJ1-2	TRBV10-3	CAISESTRTGMNGYTF	TGTGCCATCAGTGAGTCAACACGGACAGGGATGAATGGCTACACCTTC
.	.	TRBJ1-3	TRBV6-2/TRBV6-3	CASSETGNSGNTIYF	TGTGCCAGCAGTGAAACAGGAAACTCTGGAAACACCATATATTTT
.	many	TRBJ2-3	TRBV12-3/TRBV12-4	CASLRWGETDTQYF	TGTGCCAGCCTGCGGTGGGGGGAGACAGATACGCAGTATTTT
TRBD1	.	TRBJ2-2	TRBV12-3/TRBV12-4	CASSPSVDRVLFF	TGTGCCAGCAGTCCCTCGGTGGACAGGGTGTTGTTTTTT
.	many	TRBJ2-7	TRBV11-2	CASSQGGGGYEQYF	TGTGCCAGCAGCCAGGGGGGGGGCGGGTACGAGCAGTACTTC
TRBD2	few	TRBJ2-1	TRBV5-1	CASSPVAGAGNEQFF	TGCGCCAGCAGCCCCGTAGCGGGGGCGGGAAATGAGCAGTTCTTC
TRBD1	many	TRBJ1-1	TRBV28	CASSFLGQRRFQDTEAFF	TGTGCCAGCAGTTTCTTGGGACAGCGTAGATTTCAGGACACTGAAGCTTTCTTT
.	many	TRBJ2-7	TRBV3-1	CASSHRDGTSYEQYF	TGTGCCAGCAGCCACCGGGACGGGACCTCCTACGAGCAGTACTTC
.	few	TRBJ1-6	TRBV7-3	CASSLTWSSPLHF	TGTGCCAGCAGCTTAACGTGGAGTTCACCCCTCCACTTT
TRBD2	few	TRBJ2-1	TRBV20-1	CSALPGGGYSYNEQFF	TGCAGTGCACTCCCGGGCGGGGGGTACTCCTACAATGAGCAGTTCTTC
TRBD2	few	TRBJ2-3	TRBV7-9	CASSLGGGEGTQYF	TGTGCCAGCAGCTTAGGCGGGGGAGAGGGTACGCAGTATTTT
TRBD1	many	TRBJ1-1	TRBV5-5	CASSSDRDSERTEAFF	TGTGCCAGCAGCTCCGACAGGGATTCTGAGAGGACTGAAGCTTTCTTT
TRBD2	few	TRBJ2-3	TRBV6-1	CASRMGLAGTDTQYF	TGTGCCAGCAGGATGGGACTAGCGGGAACAGATACGCAGTATTTT
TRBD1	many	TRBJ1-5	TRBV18	CASSGTDNQPQHF	TGTGCCAGCTCCGGGACAGACAATCAGCCCCAGCATTTT
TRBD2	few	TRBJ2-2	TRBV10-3	CALQRGGTGELFF	TGTGCCCTCCAGCGGGGAGGTACCGGGGAGCTGTTTTTT
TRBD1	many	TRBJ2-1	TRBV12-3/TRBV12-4	CASSDRDRYNEQFF	TGTGCCAGCAGTGACCGGGACAGGTACAATGAGCAGTTCTTC
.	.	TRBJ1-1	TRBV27	CASSLAMDTEAFF	TGTGCCAGCAGCTTAGCCATGGACACTGAAGCTTTCTTT
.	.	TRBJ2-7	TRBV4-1	CASSQGAGHPYEQYF	TGCGCCAGCAGCCAAGGGGCAGGGCACCCCTACGAGCAGTACTTC
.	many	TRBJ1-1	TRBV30	CAWKVGSTEAFF	TGTGCCTGGAAGGTCGGGTCCACTGAAGCTTTCTTT
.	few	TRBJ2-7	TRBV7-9	CASSLGRSPYEQYF	TGTGCCAGCAGCCTTGGTCGCAGCCCCTACGAGCAGTACTTC
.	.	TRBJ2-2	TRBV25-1	CAVSPSNTGELFF	TGTGCGGTATCCCCCTCAAACACCGGGGAGCTGTTTTTT
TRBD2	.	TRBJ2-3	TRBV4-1	CASSQVTSGGTSSTDTQYF	TGCGCCAGCAGCCAAGTGACTAGCGGGGGGACCTCTAGCACAGATACGCAGTATTTT
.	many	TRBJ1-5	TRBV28	CASKQGLLGGVQPQHF	TGTGCCAGCAAGCAGGGGTTGTTGGGAGGGGTTCAGCCCCAGCATTTT
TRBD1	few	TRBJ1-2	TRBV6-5	CASSSNRGQRNYGYTF	TGTGCCAGCAGTTCCAACAGGGGACAGAGAAACTATGGCTACACCTTC
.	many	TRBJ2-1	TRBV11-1	CASSLDTGFSYNEQFF	TGTGCCAGCAGCTTAGATACAGGATTCTCCTACAATGAGCAGTTCTTC
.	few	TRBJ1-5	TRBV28	CASSYSGTTSNQPQHF	TGTGCCAGCAGTTACTCAGGGACGACTAGCAATCAGCCCCAGCATTTT
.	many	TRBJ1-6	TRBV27	CASSLFGNSYNSPLHF	TGTGCCAGCAGTTTATTCGGGAACTCCTATAATTCACCCCTCCACTTT